This passage covers 13 T cell receptor beta chains from one sample sequenced in a study of T cells in localized non-small cell lung cancer. Some clones are missing from TCRdb's copy, which holds only in-frame ones; the method was immunoSEQ multiplex PCR. The sample consists of around 29,000 clones, more than 75% of them appearing once. The sequences come from peripheral blood, collected before any cancer treatment. Receptors were obtained from a male donor at least 60 years old with stage II squamous cell lung carcinoma.

The chain uses TRBV5-1 and TRBJ1-1; D is possibly TRBD1 (5 bases). Germline values: CDR1 SGHRS, CDR2 YFSETQ. This CDR3 is 15 amino acids long. V was cut by 4 bases and J by 3 bases, with 16 bases left in between. Written as DNA, the CDR3 is TGCGCCAGCAGCGGGCGGGGCGGGGGGGACACTGAAGCTTTCTTT. Its translation: CASSGRGGGDTEAFF.

The chain uses TRBV6-5 and TRBJ1-1; D call uncertain. V was pared by 0 bases and J by 0 bases, with 8 bases between. The germline V gene encodes CDR1 MNHEY and CDR2 SVGAGI. CDR3 size: 15 residues. The CDR3 region has the DNA TGTGCCAGCAGTTACTCGATCAGGCTGAACACTGAAGCTTTCTTT. It translates to CASSYSIRLNTEAFF.

This chain connects TRBV18 to TRBJ2-7; the D gene is possibly TRBD1 (6 bases). The germline V gene encodes CDR1 KGHSH and CDR2 LQKENI. The CDR3 sequence is 11 residues long. Trimming took 6 bases from V and 3 from J, leaving 6 bases between them. The CDR3, as DNA: TGTGCCAGCTCGGACAGCTACGAGCAGTACTTC. The encoded protein is CASSDSYEQYF.

The rearrangement joins TRBV27 to TRBJ1-4; a possible D gene is TRBD1 (6 bases). The germline gives CDR1 MNHEY, CDR2 SMNVEV (reference sequence). CDR3 length: 15 amino acids. V gave up 6 bases and J gave up 3 bases, with 14 bases separating them. The CDR3 sequence: CASRKTGYPNEKLFF. The DNA for the CDR3 is TGTGCCAGCAGAAAAACAGGGTACCCTAATGAAAAACTGTTTTTT.

The CDR3 region is CASSPLTGTADTQYF. The CDR3 bases are TGTGCCAGCAGCCCTCTGACAGGGACGGCAGATACGCAGTATTTT. The gene calls are TRBV14 and TRBJ2-3; 7 bases are a match to TRBD1. With V trimmed by 4 bases and J by 4 bases, 8 bases remained unmatched. Germline V gene lookup returns CDR1 SGHDN and CDR2 FVKESK. This CDR3 is built from 15 residues.

This chain joins TRBV11-2 and TRBJ2-3; D might be TRBD1 or TRBD2, each matching 5 bases. The length of the CDR3 is 18 residues. The germline gives CDR1 SGHAT, CDR2 FQNNGV. The germline V and J ends were trimmed by 0 bases and 6 bases, with 22 bases remaining between them. In nucleotides, the CDR3 is TGTGCCAGCAGCTTAGATTGGATCGGGGACCCTAAGCTGGATACGCAGTATTTT. It translates to CASSLDWIGDPKLDTQYF.

As DNA, the CDR3 is TGTGCCATCAGTGAAGTGGGCACATACAATGAGCAGTTCTTC. The encoded protein is CAISEVGTYNEQFF. The J gene is TRBJ2-1, the V gene TRBV10-3; D gene ambiguous. The CDR3 loop spans 14 amino acids. V lost 3 bases, J lost 4 bases, and 10 bases lay in between. Per the germline V gene, CDR1 is ENHRY and CDR2 is SYGVKD.

V and J are TRBV5-1 and TRBJ1-1; TRBD1 might be the D (6 bases). The germline gives CDR1 SGHRS, CDR2 YFSETQ. This CDR3 comprises 13 residues. V lost 7 bases and J 1 base, leaving 11 bases between the germline ends. CDR3 sequence: CASYSQGNTEAFF. The DNA for the CDR3 is TGCGCCAGCTACTCACAGGGGAACACTGAAGCTTTCTTT.

V is TRBV4-1 and J is TRBJ2-3; 8 nucleotides line up with TRBD2. Germline loops: CDR1 MGHRA, CDR2 YSYEKL. Losses at the gene ends were 0 bases for V and 9 bases for J; bases not matched to a gene: 20. The CDR3 totals 19 residues. The CDR3 bases are TGCGCCAGCAGCCAAGATAAGGATAGAGCTAGCGGGCAAGAAAACACGCAGTATTTT. Protein product: CASSQDKDRASGQENTQYF.

The J gene is TRBJ1-4, the V gene TRBV5-1; D remains ambiguous. Germline V gene lookup returns CDR1 SGHRS and CDR2 YFSETQ. CDR3 length equals 14 residues. The V end was cut by 5 bases, the J end by 1 base, with 9 bases between. The chain's CDR3 is CASRDGRTNEKLFF. The CDR3 bases are TGCGCCAGCAGGGACGGCAGAACTAATGAAAAACTGTTTTTT.

This chain connects TRBV5-1 to TRBJ2-3; 8 nucleotides align to TRBD2. CDR1 and CDR2 (germline): SGHRS, YFSETQ. V gave up 0 bases and J gave up 5 bases; unmatched junction bases: 11. This CDR3 contains 17 residues. In DNA form, the CDR3 reads TGCGCCAGCAGCTTGGTTTGGCGGGGGGTCCGGGGAGATACGCAGTATTTT. It codes for CASSLVWRGVRGDTQYF.

Remarks on this clone: The likely explanation is a read error, given a far larger clone one base away. In the same sample, other DNA sequences code for this CDR3. The rearrangement links TRBV5-2 to TRBJ1-6. TRBV5-2 is listed as a pseudogene. CDR3 length: 14 amino acids. The CDR3 DNA is TGTGCCAGCAGCCAAGAGACGGGAATATACACCCCCCACTTT. It codes for CASSQETGIYTPHF.

This clone was seen once. The chain combines TRBV30 with TRBJ2-1; D tentatively fits TRBD1 or TRBD2 (5 bases each). V lost 6 bases to trimming and J lost 9 bases, with 15 bases between them. The CDR3 length is 12 residues. Germline CDR1 is GTSNPN and CDR2 is SVGIG (reference sequence). The CDR3 protein is CACVGPGAEQFF. CDR3 sequence (DNA): TGTGCCTGTGTCGGACCCGGGGCTGAGCAGTTCTTC.